The T cell receptor (beta chain) described here comes from a study of T cells after yellow fever vaccination. Study-level points and caveats: Clonotype sharing between CD4 and CD8 compartments was small.

Regarding this clonotype: What it binds is not known.

For TCR, cDNA came from 5'RACE template switching, which added a universal primer site and UMIs. MiXCR, run by TCRdb on the 5' RACE reads, gives a single entry per CDR3 protein. Of more than 300,000 distinct CDR3 sequences in the sample, about 4.5% were seen once. The CDR3 spans 13 residues. Germline V gene sequence: CDR1 SGHTA, CDR2 FQGNSA. V gave up 4 bases and J gave up 3 bases, with 7 bases separating them. The chain recombines TRBV7-2 with TRBJ1-5; D unclear. The specimen comprised PBMCs, sampled 15 days after the yellow fever booster vaccination. The TCR originated in a man in his late teens or twenties who received the YFV17D yellow fever vaccine. In DNA, the CDR3 is TGTGCCAGCAGCTCCCGGCCCAATCAGCCCCAGCATTTT. Protein: CASSSRPNQPQHF.